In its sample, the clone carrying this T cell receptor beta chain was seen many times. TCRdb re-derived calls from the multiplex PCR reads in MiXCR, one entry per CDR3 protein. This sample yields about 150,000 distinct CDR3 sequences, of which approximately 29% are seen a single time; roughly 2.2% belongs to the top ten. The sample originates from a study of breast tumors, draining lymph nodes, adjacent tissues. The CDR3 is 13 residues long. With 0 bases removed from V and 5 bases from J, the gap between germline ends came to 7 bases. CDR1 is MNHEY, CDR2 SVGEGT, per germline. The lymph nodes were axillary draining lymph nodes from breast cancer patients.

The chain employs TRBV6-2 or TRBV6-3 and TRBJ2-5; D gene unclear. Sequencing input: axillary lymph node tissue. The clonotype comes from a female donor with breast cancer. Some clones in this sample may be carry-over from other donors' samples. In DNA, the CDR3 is TGTGCCAGCAGTTACTCGAGGATGGAGACCCAGTACTTC. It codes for CASSYSRMETQYF.